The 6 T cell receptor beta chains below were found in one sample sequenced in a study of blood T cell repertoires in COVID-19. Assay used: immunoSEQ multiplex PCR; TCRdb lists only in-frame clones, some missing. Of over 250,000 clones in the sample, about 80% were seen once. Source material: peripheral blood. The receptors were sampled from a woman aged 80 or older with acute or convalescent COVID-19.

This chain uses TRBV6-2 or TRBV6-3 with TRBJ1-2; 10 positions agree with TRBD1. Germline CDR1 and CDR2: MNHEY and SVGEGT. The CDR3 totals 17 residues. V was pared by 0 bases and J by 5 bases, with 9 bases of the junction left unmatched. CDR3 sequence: CASSYSLQGQGLYGYTF. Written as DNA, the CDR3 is TGTGCCAGCAGTTACTCCCTCCAGGGACAGGGGCTATATGGCTACACCTTC.

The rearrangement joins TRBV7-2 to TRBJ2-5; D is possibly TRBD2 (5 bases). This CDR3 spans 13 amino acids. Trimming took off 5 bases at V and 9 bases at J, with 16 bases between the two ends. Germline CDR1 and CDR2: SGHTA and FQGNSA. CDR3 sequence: CASSADAMRAQYF. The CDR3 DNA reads TGTGCCAGCAGCGCGGACGCAATGCGGGCCCAGTACTTC.

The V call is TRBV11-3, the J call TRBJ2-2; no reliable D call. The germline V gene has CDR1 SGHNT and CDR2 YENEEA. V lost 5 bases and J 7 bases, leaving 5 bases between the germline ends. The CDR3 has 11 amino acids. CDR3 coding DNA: TGTGCCAGCAGCCAAAACGGGGAGCTGTTTTTT. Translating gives CASSQNGELFF.

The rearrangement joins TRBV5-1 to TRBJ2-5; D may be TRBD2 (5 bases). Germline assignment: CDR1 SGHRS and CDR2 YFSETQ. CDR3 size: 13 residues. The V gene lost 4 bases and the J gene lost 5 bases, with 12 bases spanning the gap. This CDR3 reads CASSATSWETQYF. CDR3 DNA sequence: TGCGCCAGCAGCGCAACTAGTTGGGAGACCCAGTACTTC.

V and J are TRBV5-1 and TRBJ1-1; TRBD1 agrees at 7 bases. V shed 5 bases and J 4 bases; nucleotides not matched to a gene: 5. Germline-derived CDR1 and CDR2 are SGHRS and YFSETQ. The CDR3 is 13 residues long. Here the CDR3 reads CASSQGEATEAFF. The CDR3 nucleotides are TGCGCCAGCAGTCAGGGGGAGGCCACTGAAGCTTTCTTT.

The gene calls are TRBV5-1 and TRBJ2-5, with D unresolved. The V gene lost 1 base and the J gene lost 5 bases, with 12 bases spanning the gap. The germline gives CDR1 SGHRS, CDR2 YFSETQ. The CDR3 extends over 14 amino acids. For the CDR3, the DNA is TGCGCCAGCAGCTTGAATACCGCACGGGAGACCCAGTACTTC. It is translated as CASSLNTARETQYF. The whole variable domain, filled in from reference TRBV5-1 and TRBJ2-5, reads KAGVTQTPRYLIKTRGQQVTLSCSPISGHRSVSWYQQTPGQGLQFLFEYFSETQRNKGNFPGRFSGRQFSNSRSEMNVSTLELGDSALYLCASSLNTARETQYFGPGTRLLVL.